This entry lists 27 T cell receptor beta chains sequenced from one sample in a study of a mutant IDH1 vaccine in newly diagnosed glioma. The assay was immunoSEQ multiplex PCR, and TCRdb's table has in-frame clones only and misses some. This table has about 55,000 clones, 80% appearing once. Noted time point: week 23, last vaccination. Alongside topical imiquimod, each dose of vaccine comprised 300 ug of mutant IDH1 20-mer peptide. Their specific antigens are unknown. This material consisted of PBMCs, taken from a glioma patient whose treatment included an IDH1 peptide vaccine. The receptor set was obtained from a man between 40 and 49 years old with glioma.

The chain combines TRBV30 with TRBJ2-4; D is uncertain. This CDR3 is 13 amino acids long. CDR1 is GTSNPN, CDR2 SVGIG, per germline (reference sequence). Between the trimmed V and J ends, which lost 1 base and 0 bases, there was a span of 4 bases. The chain's CDR3 is CAWSGIAKNIQYF. DNA of the CDR3: TGTGCCTGGAGTGGGATAGCCAAAAACATTCAGTACTTC. The full variable domain, completed using reference TRBV30 and TRBJ2-4, is SQTIHQWPATLVQPVGSPLSLECTVEGTSNPNLYWYRQAAGRGLQLLFYSVGIGQISSEVPQNLSASRPQDRQFILSSKKLLLSDSGFYLCAWSGIAKNIQYFGAGTRLSVL.

A remark on this clone: This sample also contains other DNA sequences that code for the same CDR3. This chain connects TRBV5-1 to TRBJ2-3; tentative D call: TRBD2 (5 bases). With 2 bases removed from V and 3 bases from J, the gap between germline ends came to 7 bases. The germline gives CDR1 SGHRS, CDR2 YFSETQ. This CDR3 region has 13 residues. The CDR3 DNA reads as TGCGCCAGCAGCTTTACGGGGACAGATACGCAGTATTTT. Its translation is CASSFTGTDTQYF.

This chain uses TRBV27 with TRBJ1-1; D not certain. This CDR3 is 16 amino acids long. From germline, CDR1 is MNHEY and CDR2 SMNVEV (reference sequence). The V end was cut by 3 bases, the J end by 2 bases, with 16 bases between. CDR3 nucleotides: TGTGCCAGCAGTTTTTCTGGGTATAGGATTAACACTGAAGCTTTCTTT. This sequence encodes CASSFSGYRINTEAFF.

The chain uses TRBV9 and TRBJ1-1, with TRBD1 identical over 7 bases. The V and J ends lost 4 bases and 11 bases, in that order; junction bases with no gene match: 8. In germline, CDR1 is SGDLS, CDR2 YYNGEE. The CDR3 totals 12 residues. The CDR3 coding sequence is TGTGCCAGCAGCTCTCAGGGGGGGAGGGCTTTCTTT. Translating it yields CASSSQGGRAFF.

The chain uses TRBV10-3 and TRBJ2-1, with D hard to call. The germline V gene has CDR1 ENHRY and CDR2 SYGVKD. CDR3 length: 13 residues. Trimming took off 5 bases at V and 9 bases at J, with 14 bases between the two ends. For the CDR3, the DNA is TGTGCCATCAGTCCCGTCTGGGTCGGTGAGCAGTTCTTC. This codes for CAISPVWVGEQFF.

The rearrangement links TRBV5-1 to TRBJ1-2; possibly TRBD1 for D (6 bases). The V gene lost 0 bases and the J gene lost 8 bases, with 11 bases spanning the gap. This CDR3 is 13 amino acids long. From germline, CDR1 is SGHRS and CDR2 YFSETQ. In nucleotides, the CDR3 is TGCGCCAGCAGCTTGGGGGACACGCAGGGCTACACCTTC. This gives the protein CASSLGDTQGYTF. Using reference TRBV5-1 and TRBJ1-2 for the parts outside the CDR3, the full variable domain is KAGVTQTPRYLIKTRGQQVTLSCSPISGHRSVSWYQQTPGQGLQFLFEYFSETQRNKGNFPGRFSGRQFSNSRSEMNVSTLELGDSALYLCASSLGDTQGYTFGSGTRLTVV.

This clone has only one observation. The rearrangement joins TRBV4-1 to TRBJ1-3; D is unclear. V dropped 4 bases and J dropped 1 base, with 5 bases sitting between them. CDR1 is MGHRA and CDR2 is YSYEKL in the germline V gene. This CDR3 is built from 13 residues. The chain's CDR3 is CASSRISGNTIYF. The CDR3 DNA reads TGCGCCAGCAGCCGAATATCTGGAAACACCATATATTTT.

The rearrangement links TRBV5-1 to TRBJ2-5, with D perhaps given as TRBD1 or TRBD2 (5 bases each). Germline V gene lookup returns CDR1 SGHRS and CDR2 YFSETQ. The germline V and J ends were trimmed by 0 bases and 5 bases, with 11 bases remaining between them. The CDR3 covers 14 residues. The CDR3 protein is CASSLDQGAETQYF. CDR3 in DNA: TGCGCCAGCAGCTTGGATCAGGGAGCGGAGACCCAGTACTTC.

The chain joins TRBV29-1 to TRBJ1-2; TRBD1 is a possible D gene (5 bases). V shed 1 base and J shed 6 bases, with 9 bases lying between them. The V gene's germline CDR1 is SQVTM and CDR2 ANQGSEA. CDR3 length: 12 amino acids. The chain's CDR3 is CSVEVPGNGYTF. The CDR3 DNA reads TGCAGCGTTGAAGTCCCAGGGAATGGCTACACCTTC. Full variable domain (missing parts from reference TRBV29-1 and TRBJ1-2): SAVISQKPSRDICQRGTSLTIQCQVDSQVTMMFWYRQQPGQSLTLIATANQGSEATYESGFVIDKFPISRPNLTFSTLTVSNMSPEDSSIYLCSVEVPGNGYTFGSGTRLTVV.

The CDR3, as DNA: TGTGCCAGCAGCACGCGGACGGGAATCTACGAGCAGTACTTC. Translation gives CASSTRTGIYEQYF. This chain uses TRBV7-2 with TRBJ2-7; tentatively, D is TRBD2 (5 bases). Germline CDR1 is SGHTA and CDR2 is FQGNSA. The V and J ends lost 5 bases and 3 bases respectively, with 14 bases between them. This CDR3 comprises 14 residues.

This clone was observed a single time. The chain is built from TRBV6-5 and TRBJ1-2; the D is unclear. Per the germline V gene, CDR1 is MNHEY and CDR2 is SVGAGI. Trimming shortened V by 6 bases and J by 8 bases, and 7 bases separated the two germline ends. This CDR3 comprises 10 residues. The CDR3 is CASSLRGYTF. The DNA for the CDR3 is TGTGCCAGCAGCCTAAGGGGCTACACCTTC.

The chain has TRBV5-5 and TRBJ2-7, with D tentatively TRBD1 (5 bases). V lost 8 bases and J lost 6, with 30 bases in between. Germline CDR1 reads SGHKS; CDR2 reads YYEKEE (reference sequence). This CDR3 is built from 17 residues. The CDR3 nucleotides are TGTGCCAGTCAGACAACCCAGGGTAGTCCGATTACGGGCGAGCAGTACTTC. Translation: CASQTTQGSPITGEQYF.

The V call is TRBV4-1, the J call TRBJ2-3; 7 nucleotides agree with TRBD2. CDR3 length equals 16 residues. V shed 4 bases and J 0 bases; nucleotides not matched to a gene: 7. CDR1 and CDR2 (germline): MGHRA, YSYEKL. The CDR3 DNA reads TGCGCCAGCAGCCTATGGGCTAGCGGTAGCACAGATACGCAGTATTTT. Translated, it gives CASSLWASGSTDTQYF.

V gene TRBV7-9 combines with J gene TRBJ2-5; D gene unclear. The germline CDR1 and CDR2 sequences are SEHNR and FQNEAQ (reference sequence). With 1 base removed from V and 7 bases from J, the gap between germline ends came to 13 bases. The CDR3 contains 14 residues. The DNA for the CDR3 is TGTGCCAGCAGCTTAGTGGCCAGCGATGGGACCCAGTACTTC. Translating it yields CASSLVASDGTQYF.

The chain combines TRBV4-1 with TRBJ2-7; the match to TRBD1 covers 8 bases. Trimming took 0 bases from V and 3 from J; bases not matched to a gene: 4. Per the germline V gene, CDR1 is MGHRA and CDR2 is YSYEKL. This CDR3 contains 15 residues. Here the CDR3 reads CASSQERTGSYEQYF. The DNA of the CDR3 is TGCGCCAGCAGCCAAGAACGGACAGGGAGCTACGAGCAGTACTTC.

The chain carries TRBV7-8 and TRBJ1-2, with 8 nucleotides matching TRBD1. V shed 2 bases, J shed 13 bases, and the junction held 12 bases outside the gene matches. Germline V gene data show CDR1 as SGHVS and CDR2 as FQNEAQ. The CDR3 is 14 residues long. The CDR3 sequence is CASSLPGTGELSTF. DNA for the CDR3: TGTGCCAGCAGCTTACCCGGGACAGGCGAGCTCTCCACCTTC.

The gene calls are TRBV7-9 and TRBJ2-7; no firm D call. Deletions cut 9 bases from V and 4 bases from J, with 13 bases between. The CDR3 runs to 12 residues. CDR1 and CDR2 from the germline V gene are SEHNR and FQNEAQ (reference sequence). CDR3 DNA: TGTGCCAGTTCCAGAAGGGCATACGAGCAGTACTTC. It specifies CASSRRAYEQYF.

The V gene is TRBV2, the J gene TRBJ2-3; 9 nucleotides agree with TRBD2. J gave up 4 bases and V 8 bases, and 10 bases lay outside the gene matches. Per germline, CDR1 SNHLY and CDR2 FYNNEI. The CDR3 has 15 amino acids. Written as DNA, the CDR3 is TGTGCCAGCGTAACCGGGACTAGCCCCCCAGATACGCAGTATTTT. Its protein is CASVTGTSPPDTQYF.

This clone has a handful of counts. The rearrangement joins TRBV6-4 to TRBJ1-1; no firm D call. The ends were cut back, 5 bases at V and 0 bases at J, with 10 bases in the middle. Germline values: CDR1 MRHNA, CDR2 SNTAGT. This CDR3 region has 14 residues. The CDR3 DNA sequence: TGTGCCAGCAGTTTACATGCCGTGAACACTGAAGCTTTCTTT. Its protein product is CASSLHAVNTEAFF.

V is TRBV6-5 and J is TRBJ1-1; the D gene is possibly TRBD1 (5 bases). This CDR3 is built from 15 residues. The V gene's germline CDR1 is MNHEY and CDR2 SVGAGI. V was pared by 7 bases and J by 1 base, with 16 bases between. Here the CDR3 reads CASTTYSTANTEAFF. In DNA, the CDR3 is TGTGCCAGCACCACGTATTCGACAGCGAACACTGAAGCTTTCTTT.

The rearrangement joins TRBV29-1 to TRBJ2-7; the match to TRBD2 covers 7 bases. Trimming cost V 0 bases and J 2 bases; bases outside gene matches: 7. This CDR3 is 15 amino acids long. CDR1 and CDR2 (germline): SQVTM, ANQGSEA. Here the CDR3 DNA reads TGCAGCGTTGAAGATAAGGGAGGGGTGGCCTACGAGCAGTACTTC. Translation gives CSVEDKGGVAYEQYF.

The V call is TRBV30, the J call TRBJ2-2; 11 bases map to TRBD2. The CDR3 has 15 residues. V shed 2 bases and J 8 bases; nucleotides not matched to a gene: 7. CDR1 is GTSNPN and CDR2 is SVGIG in the germline V gene (reference sequence). In DNA, the CDR3 is TGTGCCTGGAGTAAACTGGGACTAGCGGAGGGGGAGCTGTTTTTT. This gives the protein CAWSKLGLAEGELFF.

J is TRBJ2-6 and V is TRBV27; D unclear. This CDR3 contains 14 residues. V lost 1 base to trimming and J lost 2 bases, with 3 bases between them. CDR1 and CDR2 (germline): MNHEY, SMNVEV (reference sequence). This CDR3 reads CASSLLAGANVLTF. The CDR3 DNA sequence: TGTGCCAGCAGTTTATTGGCTGGGGCCAACGTCCTGACTTTC.

A few counts support this clone. The chain links TRBV7-2 to TRBJ2-1; D remains unclear. The CDR3 loop spans 13 amino acids. Trimming removed 5 bases at V and 8 bases at J, with 13 bases between. Germline V gene data show CDR1 as SGHTA and CDR2 as FQGNSA. Here the CDR3 reads CASSRPKSHEQFF. The CDR3 bases are TGTGCCAGCAGCCGACCCAAGAGCCATGAGCAGTTCTTC.

The V call is TRBV7-8, the J call TRBJ2-7; 7 bases line up with TRBD1. J lost 6 bases, V lost 4 bases, and 3 bases had no gene match. The CDR3 runs 12 residues. CDR1 SGHVS and CDR2 FQNEAQ come from the germline V gene. The CDR3 region is CASSSDRVEQYF. CDR3 in DNA: TGTGCCAGCAGCTCCGACAGGGTCGAGCAGTACTTC.

This clone was found a few times. The rearrangement joins TRBV7-2 to TRBJ1-6; tentative D call: TRBD1 (5 bases). CDR1 SGHTA and CDR2 FQGNSA come from the germline V gene. The CDR3 sequence is 16 residues long. Trimming removed 5 bases at V and 7 bases at J, with 18 bases between. CDR3 amino acids: CASSAQARPGNSPLHF. The CDR3 DNA reads TGTGCCAGCAGCGCACAGGCGAGACCCGGGAATTCACCCCTCCACTTT.

The V call is TRBV5-3, the J call TRBJ1-1; D remains unclear. TRBV5-3 is reported as an ORF; its role is uncertain. With 1 base removed from V and 4 bases from J, the gap between germline ends came to 32 bases. This CDR3 spans 21 amino acids. CDR3 sequence reads: CARSLPRRNYQFCLKGTEAFF. DNA for the CDR3: TGTGCCAGAAGCTTGCCCCGGAGAAACTATCAATTTTGTCTTAAGGGCACTGAAGCTTTCTTT.